The 17 T cell receptor beta chains below all came from one sample that was sequenced in a study of T-cell reconstitution after alpha-beta-depleted transplantation in children. A TCRbeta library incorporating unique molecular identifiers was prepared. From the PCR reads, TCRdb called clonotypes with MiXCR, one entry per CDR3 protein. The sample has around 200,000 distinct CDR3 sequences, 9.5% to 13% seen once. This sample comprised PBMCs, obtained before TCRalphabeta/CD19-depleted stem cell transplant. The source of these receptors is a child in the first two years of life with acute myeloid leukemia, due to receive a stem cell transplant.

This clonotype was counted many times. The CDR3 spells CASSLRPSNEQFF. The CDR3 bases are TGTGCCAGCAGTTTACGGCCCTCTAATGAGCAGTTCTTC. The chain couples TRBV28 to TRBJ2-1; the D is unclear. This CDR3 contains 13 residues. V was shortened by 2 bases and J by 7 bases, with 9 bases between the two germline ends. Germline CDR1 MDHEN, CDR2 SYDVKM.

This clonotype was seen repeatedly, ten times or more. The J gene is TRBJ2-7, the V gene TRBV20-1; possibly TRBD1 for D (6 bases). V was trimmed by 5 bases and J by 5 bases, leaving 10 bases between them. CDR1 and CDR2 from the germline V gene are DFQATT and SNEGSKA (reference sequence). The CDR3 has 11 amino acids. CDR3: CSAGQRDEQYF. The CDR3, as DNA: TGCAGTGCTGGACAGAGGGACGAGCAGTACTTC.

DNA for the CDR3: TGTGCCACGACCCTAGGGAACACTGAAGCTTTCTTT. Translating it yields CATTLGNTEAFF. V usage is TRBV19 and J usage is TRBJ1-1; D is ambiguous. The V gene lost 10 bases and the J gene lost 1 base, with 10 bases spanning the gap. CDR1 is LNHDA and CDR2 is SQIVND in the germline V gene (reference sequence). The CDR3 runs to 12 residues.

This clonotype was found many times. Here the CDR3 DNA reads TGTGCCAGCAGCTTGGACTGGAGGGATGAGCAGTTCTTC. Amino acids: CASSLDWRDEQFF. The V gene is TRBV7-9, the J gene TRBJ2-1, with D possibly being TRBD2 (6 bases). CDR1 SEHNR and CDR2 FQNEAQ come from the germline V gene (reference sequence). The V gene lost 3 bases and the J gene lost 8 bases, with 11 bases spanning the gap. This CDR3 has 13 amino acids.

At least ten counts were recorded for this clonotype. For the CDR3, the DNA is TGCAGCGGTGTAACCGGGACAGGGAACAGCTATGGCTACACCTTC. Encoded protein: CSGVTGTGNSYGYTF. The chain employs TRBV29-1 and TRBJ1-2, with 9 nucleotides matching TRBD1. The CDR3 covers 15 residues. Trimming cost V 7 bases and J 4 bases; bases outside gene matches: 13. Germline CDR1 is SQVTM and CDR2 is ANQGSEA. Full variable domain (missing parts from reference TRBV29-1 and TRBJ1-2): SAVISQKPSRDICQRGTSLTIQCQVDSQVTMMFWYRQQPGQSLTLIATANQGSEATYESGFVIDKFPISRPNLTFSTLTVSNMSPEDSSIYLCSGVTGTGNSYGYTFGSGTRLTVV.

This clonotype was recorded at least ten times. This rearrangement joins TRBV19 to TRBJ2-7; D assignment may be TRBD1 or TRBD2 (5 bases each). Trimming took off 5 bases at V and 0 bases at J, with 11 bases between the two ends. The length of the CDR3 is 14 residues. Germline V gene sequence: CDR1 LNHDA, CDR2 SQIVND (reference sequence). CDR3 sequence: CASSARDGSYEQYF. For the CDR3, the DNA is TGTGCCAGTAGTGCCCGGGACGGCTCCTACGAGCAGTACTTC.

The sample holds many counts of this clonotype. The chain couples TRBV12-3 or TRBV12-4 to TRBJ1-1, with a tentative D call TRBD1 (5 bases). V lost 7 bases to trimming and J lost 4 bases, with 22 bases between them. The CDR3 contains 16 residues. The CDR3 nucleotides are TGTGCCAGCACCCCCCGGGGGAGGCGGGTGGGCACTGAAGCTTTCTTT. Its translation is CASTPRGRRVGTEAFF.

The chain employs TRBV18 and TRBJ2-7; TRBD2 aligns across 8 bases. Germline CDR1 reads KGHSH; CDR2 reads LQKENI. The CDR3 sequence is 15 residues long. Germline trimming cut 3 bases from V and 2 bases from J; bases unmatched to any gene: 6. CDR3 protein: CASSPLTSGTYEQYF. In DNA, the CDR3 is TGTGCCAGCTCACCGTTAACTAGCGGTACCTACGAGCAGTACTTC.

This chain connects TRBV30 to TRBJ1-6; D may be TRBD1 (5 bases). V lost 0 bases to trimming and J lost 0 bases, with 12 bases between them. Germline lookup yields CDR1 GTSNPN and CDR2 SVGIG (reference sequence). The CDR3 contains 17 residues. For the CDR3, the DNA is TGTGCCTGGAGTGTACCAGGGACTAGCTCCTATAATTCACCCCTCCACTTT. This translates into CAWSVPGTSSYNSPLHF. Complete variable domain (other parts from reference TRBV30 and TRBJ1-6): SQTIHQWPATLVQPVGSPLSLECTVEGTSNPNLYWYRQAAGRGLQLLFYSVGIGQISSEVPQNLSASRPQDRQFILSSKKLLLSDSGFYLCAWSVPGTSSYNSPLHFGNGTRLTVT.

The chain carries TRBV5-1 and TRBJ1-3, with D unresolved. Germline V gene sequence: CDR1 SGHRS, CDR2 YFSETQ. The CDR3 covers 15 residues. V lost 5 bases to trimming and J lost 0 bases, with 12 bases between them. The CDR3 here is CASRSPGNSGNTIYF. The DNA of the CDR3 is TGCGCCAGCAGGTCCCCGGGCAACTCTGGAAACACCATATATTTT.

This clonotype was seen ten or more times. The V call is TRBV11-2, the J call TRBJ2-3; 7 bases are a match to TRBD1. There are 14 residues in the CDR3. Germline trimming cut 1 base from V and 6 bases from J; bases unmatched to any gene: 4. Germline CDR1 SGHAT, CDR2 FQNNGV. The CDR3 here is CASSLGQGWDTQYF. The CDR3 bases are TGTGCCAGCAGCTTAGGACAGGGCTGGGATACGCAGTATTTT. Supplemented by reference TRBV11-2 and TRBJ2-3, the full variable domain reads EAGVAQSPRYKIIEKRQSVAFWCNPISGHATLYWYQQILGQGPKLLIQFQNNGVVDDSQLPKDRFSAERLKGVDSTLKIQPAKLEDSAVYLCASSLGQGWDTQYFGPGTRLTVL.

This clonotype was found many times. The chain combines TRBV12-3 or TRBV12-4 with TRBJ1-5; 8 bases match TRBD1. J gave up 3 bases and V 4 bases, and 2 bases lay outside the gene matches. There are 14 residues in the CDR3. The CDR3 DNA reads as TGTGCCAGCAGTTCCAGGGGGCACAATCAGCCCCAGCATTTT. It codes for CASSSRGHNQPQHF.

This clonotype was counted ten times or more. The J gene is TRBJ2-3, the V gene TRBV7-3; 14 bases are a match to TRBD2. This CDR3 has 16 residues. Germline CDR1 SGHTA, CDR2 FQGTGA. V dropped 4 bases and J dropped 2; count of bases not matched to a gene: 2. The CDR3 loop is CASSSGLAGATDTQYF. The CDR3 DNA sequence: TGTGCCAGCAGCTCGGGACTAGCGGGGGCCACAGATACGCAGTATTTT.

This clonotype was seen once. This may be a read error: a much more frequent sequence differs by one nucleotide. The rearrangement uses TRBV3-1 and TRBJ2-5; D is perhaps TRBD1 (6 bases). Germline V lookup: CDR1 LGHDT, CDR2 YNNKEL (reference sequence). The CDR3 contains 15 residues. CDR3 sequence reads: CATSQNDRPWETQYF. Here the CDR3 DNA reads TGTGCCACCAGCCAGAATGACAGGCCGTGGGAGACCCAGTACTTC.

This clonotype came up a few times. The junction and the germline gene differ at one end; a read error may be behind it. Here the CDR3 reads CSVKRAPGELPF. The CDR3 coding sequence is TGCAGCGTCAAACGAGCACCGGGAGAGCTTCCCTTC. The chain uses TRBV29-1 and TRBJ2-5; tentative D call: TRBD2 (6 bases). CDR1 and CDR2 from the germline V gene are SQVTM and ANQGSEA. The CDR3 covers 12 residues.

The sample holds many counts of this clonotype. The V and J genes are TRBV11-2 and TRBJ2-3; TRBD1 matches 10 bases. The J segment lost 5 bases and the V segment lost 4 bases, leaving 9 bases of the junction unmatched. CDR3 length: 16 amino acids. The V gene's germline CDR1 is SGHAT and CDR2 FQNNGV. CDR3 DNA: TGTGCCAGCAGCTCTTATTCTGACAGGGGGCTAGATACGCAGTATTTT. Its translation: CASSSYSDRGLDTQYF.

This clonotype was observed at least ten times. V usage is TRBV5-1 and J usage is TRBJ1-4, with D unclear. Trimming stripped 2 bases from V and 5 bases from J, with 13 bases between. There are 15 residues in the CDR3. CDR1 SGHRS and CDR2 YFSETQ come from the germline V gene. DNA of the CDR3: TGCGCCAGCAGCTTTGGAGACTCTGGAAATGAAAAACTGTTTTTT. It specifies CASSFGDSGNEKLFF.